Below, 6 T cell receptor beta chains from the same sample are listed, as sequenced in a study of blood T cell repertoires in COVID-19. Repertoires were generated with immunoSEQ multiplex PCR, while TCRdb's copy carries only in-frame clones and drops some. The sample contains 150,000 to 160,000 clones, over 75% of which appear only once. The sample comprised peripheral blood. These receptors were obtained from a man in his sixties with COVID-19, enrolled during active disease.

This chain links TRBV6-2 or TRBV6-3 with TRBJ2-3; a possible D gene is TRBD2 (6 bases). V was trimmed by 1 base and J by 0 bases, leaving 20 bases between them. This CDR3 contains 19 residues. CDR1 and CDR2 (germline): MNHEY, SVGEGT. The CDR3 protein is CASSYLIDRRGRSTDTQYF. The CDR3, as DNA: TGTGCCAGCAGTTACTTAATTGATAGGCGGGGACGGAGCACAGATACGCAGTATTTT.

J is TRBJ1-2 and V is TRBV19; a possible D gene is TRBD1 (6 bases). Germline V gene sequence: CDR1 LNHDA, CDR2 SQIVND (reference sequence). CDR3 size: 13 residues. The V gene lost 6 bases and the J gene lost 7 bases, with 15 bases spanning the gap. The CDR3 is CASRQQGVFGYTF. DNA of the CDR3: TGTGCCAGTAGGCAACAGGGTGTTTTTGGCTACACCTTC.

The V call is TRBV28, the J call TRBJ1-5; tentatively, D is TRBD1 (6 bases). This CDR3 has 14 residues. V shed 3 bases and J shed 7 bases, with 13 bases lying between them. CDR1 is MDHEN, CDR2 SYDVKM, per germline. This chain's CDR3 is CASSLMGAGQPQHF. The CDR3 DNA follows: TGTGCCAGCAGTTTGATGGGGGCTGGACAGCCCCAGCATTTT.

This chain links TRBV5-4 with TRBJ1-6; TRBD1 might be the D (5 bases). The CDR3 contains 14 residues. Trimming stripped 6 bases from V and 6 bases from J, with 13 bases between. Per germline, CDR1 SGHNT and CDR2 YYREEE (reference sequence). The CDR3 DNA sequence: TGTGCCAGCACTGAGGGACTGGTTAATTCACCCCTCCACTTT. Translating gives CASTEGLVNSPLHF.

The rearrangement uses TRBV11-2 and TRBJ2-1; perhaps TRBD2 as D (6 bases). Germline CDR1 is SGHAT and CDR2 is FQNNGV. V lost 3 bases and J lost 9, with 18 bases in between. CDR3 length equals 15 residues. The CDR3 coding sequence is TGTGCCAGCAGCTTCGGGAGCGCCCCAGCGGGTGAGCAGTTCTTC. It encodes CASSFGSAPAGEQFF. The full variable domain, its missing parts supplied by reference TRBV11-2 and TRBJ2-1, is EAGVAQSPRYKIIEKRQSVAFWCNPISGHATLYWYQQILGQGPKLLIQFQNNGVVDDSQLPKDRFSAERLKGVDSTLKIQPAKLEDSAVYLCASSFGSAPAGEQFFGPGTRLTVL.

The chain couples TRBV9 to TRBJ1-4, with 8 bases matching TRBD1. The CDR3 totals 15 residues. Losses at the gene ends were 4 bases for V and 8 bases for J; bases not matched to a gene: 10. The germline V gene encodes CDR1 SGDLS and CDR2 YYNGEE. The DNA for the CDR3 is TGTGCCAGCAGCCCGCGCCCGGACAGGGTAGAAAAACTGTTTTTT. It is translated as CASSPRPDRVEKLFF.